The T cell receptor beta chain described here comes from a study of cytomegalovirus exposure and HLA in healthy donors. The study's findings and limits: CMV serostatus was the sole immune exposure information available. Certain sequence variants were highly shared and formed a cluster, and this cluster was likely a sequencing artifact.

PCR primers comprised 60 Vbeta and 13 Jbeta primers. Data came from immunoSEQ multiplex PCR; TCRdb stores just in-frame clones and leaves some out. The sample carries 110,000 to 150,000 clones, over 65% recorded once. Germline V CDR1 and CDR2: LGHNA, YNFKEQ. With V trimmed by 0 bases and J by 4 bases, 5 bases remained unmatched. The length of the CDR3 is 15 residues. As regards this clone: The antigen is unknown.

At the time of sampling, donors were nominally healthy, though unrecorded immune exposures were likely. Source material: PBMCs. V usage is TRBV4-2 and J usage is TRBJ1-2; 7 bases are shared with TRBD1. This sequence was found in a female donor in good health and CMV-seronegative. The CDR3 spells CASSQEAGTAYGYTF. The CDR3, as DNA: TGTGCCAGCAGCCAAGAAGCCGGGACAGCCTATGGCTACACCTTC.